The 4 T cell receptor beta chains presented below share a single source sample, sequenced in a study of blood T cell repertoires in COVID-19. Produced via immunoSEQ multiplex PCR; TCRdb's table is partial and in-frame only. Among around 700,000 clones listed, 85% to 90% were seen once. Source material: peripheral blood. The receptor set was obtained from a woman younger than 30 with acute or convalescent COVID-19.

This clone occurred once. This chain connects TRBV7-9 to TRBJ1-1, with TRBD1 matching 7 bases. The germline V gene encodes CDR1 SEHNR and CDR2 FQNEAQ (reference sequence). This CDR3 region has 14 residues. With V trimmed by 5 bases and J by 8 bases, 11 bases remained unmatched. CDR3 protein: CASSIRDSDLEAFF. CDR3 sequence (DNA): TGTGCCAGCAGCATCCGGGACAGCGACCTAGAAGCTTTCTTT.

This chain connects TRBV5-1 to TRBJ1-4; D is uncertain. In germline, CDR1 is SGHRS, CDR2 YFSETQ. The CDR3 is 16 amino acids. V gave up 3 bases and J gave up 4 bases, with 16 bases separating them. In DNA, the CDR3 is TGCGCCAGCAGCTCCGGGGAGAACACTTTTAATGAAAAACTGTTTTTT. The encoded protein is CASSSGENTFNEKLFF. Drawing the rest from reference TRBV5-1 and TRBJ1-4, the complete variable domain is KAGVTQTPRYLIKTRGQQVTLSCSPISGHRSVSWYQQTPGQGLQFLFEYFSETQRNKGNFPGRFSGRQFSNSRSEMNVSTLELGDSALYLCASSSGENTFNEKLFFGSGTQLSVL.

This sequence joins TRBV15 and TRBJ1-6; the D is unclear. V lost 5 bases and J 9 bases, leaving 8 bases between the germline ends. Germline CDR1 LNHNV, CDR2 YYDKDF (reference sequence). CDR3 length equals 12 residues. The CDR3 here is CATSLTISPLHF. In nucleotides, the CDR3 is TGTGCCACCAGCCTGACTATTTCACCCCTCCACTTT.

This clone was recorded only once. This chain uses TRBV24-1 with TRBJ1-1; D is possibly TRBD1 (6 bases). Germline CDR1 and CDR2: KGHDR and SFDVKD. Trimming shortened V by 4 bases and J by 7 bases, and 12 bases separated the two germline ends. CDR3 length: 13 residues. CDR3 amino acids: CATSDPTGVEAFF. The CDR3 DNA reads TGTGCCACCAGTGACCCGACAGGTGTTGAAGCTTTCTTT.